The TCR beta chain described here comes from a study of metastatic and nonmetastatic thyroid tumors. Overall study: Samples came from malignant and benign thyroid patients, and repertoires were compared across blood and tumor or nodule tissue.

This CDR3 is built from 14 residues. CDR1 MNHNS and CDR2 SASEGT come from the germline V gene. J lost 10 bases, V lost 10 bases, and 17 bases had no gene match. In the authors' methods: Clinicopathological groups differed in CDR3, with these differences serving to build a distant-metastasis classifier for papillary thyroid cancer. TCRdb re-called the PCR reads through MiXCR. TCRdb, not the original authors, processed these V and J calls. The sample lists over 55,000 clones; 25% to 30% were seen once. No treatment of any kind had been given to any patient before thyroid surgery. Study-level findings and limits: It was reportedly found that TCR beta diversity was significantly higher in malignant thyroid tumors than in benign nodules, a difference seen in both blood and tumor samples.

This clone was seen a few times. Its antigen is not identified. This TCR was sampled from a female donor with papillary thyroid cancer or a benign thyroid nodule (not recorded which). Some clones in this sample may be carry-over from other donors' samples. The source material was blood. The chain joins TRBV6-1 to TRBJ1-1; 8 nucleotides match TRBD1. The CDR3 region is CATSTDREVGRAFF. As DNA, the CDR3 is TGTGCCACGAGTACGGACAGGGAAGTGGGACGAGCTTTCTTT.